The following is a TCR beta chain sequence with its context. The antigen it recognizes is unknown. The input lacks base qualities; no much larger clone sits a single base away. V is pared back by 4 bases and J by 8 bases, with 11 bases lying between the germline termini. Per the germline V gene (reference sequence), MNHNY is the CDR1 and SVGAGI is the CDR2. Reading from cysteine to phenylalanine, the CDR3 counts 12 amino acids. The read is trimmed to its CDR3 DNA, 36 bases read in frame from base 1. The data derive from a study of cytomegalovirus exposure and HLA in healthy donors (dated by TCRdb to about 2017). Notes on the research overall: An earlier analysis of a few hundred of the donors reported approximately 300 Gb of sequence data and 95 million to 130 million unique TCR beta sequences obtained from 180 million or so T cells. Roughly 300 gigabases of sequencing data and around 88 million unique TCR sequences made up an early release that covered 500 to 700 HLA-typed donors. Of the 350 to 400 genotyped donors, approximately 80% fell in the genetic ancestry cluster associated with self-reported Caucasian donors. The aim of the study was to test whether cataloging public T cell receptors could identify signatures of past pathogen exposure. The study profiled the T cell repertoires of under 700 subjects by immunosequencing and related them to cytomegalovirus serostatus. A separate validation cohort of over 95 different subjects was used in addition to the roughly 720-subject first cohort. To predict cytomegalovirus infection status, the study combined high-throughput TCR immunosequencing, statistical association of individual TCRs with disease status, and machine learning. A later analysis re-examined previously published TCR beta repertoires from more than 600 donors and added high-resolution HLA genotyping to investigate patterns of TCR occurrence. The later analysis used no new phenotypic data to find candidate immune exposures, relying instead on TCR beta sequences and their occurrence across donors. An earlier analysis of fewer than 750 of the donors used high-throughput TCR beta sequencing to judge whether each TCR beta V gene segment behaved as functional or pseudogenic. Alongside the repertoire data, information on donor age, sex, ethnicity and CMV serostatus was compiled. A later genetic analysis used genome-wide SNP genotypes for about 65% of the roughly 700 donors, treating that subset as a discovery cohort. All discovery cohort repertoires had been generated using a single sequencing platform. Both class I and class II loci were covered by HLA typing, at four-digit resolution. Typing coverage varied by locus: roughly 629-640 donors for A, B, C, DRB1 and DQB1; approximately 520 for DQA1; over 600 for DPA1; about 450 for DPB1. Several DR-DQ haplotypes were handled as single units for association and clustering because linkage in the cohort was strong. Among roughly 400 genotyped donors of the cohort, an average of about 240,000 unique TCR beta nucleotide sequences were sequenced per donor, roughly 20% of them non-productive. Overall study outcomes, separate from this receptor: This cohort had only TCR beta chains sequenced, and the lack of alpha or paired-chain data limited which features could be detected. Presence/absence analyses assumed roughly uniform sequencing depth across donors, an assumption that may not hold. CMV serostatus was the only immune exposure information available for the cohort. A later genetic analysis associated a missense DCLRE1C variant with V-gene and J-gene trimming of TCR beta chains, and an independent cohort replicated the association. The authors suggested that the approach could potentially be extended to other disease states and immunological phenotypes. A later analysis found that HLA-associated TCR beta chains were more clonally expanded and had lower generation probabilities than equally common non-associated chains. Because counts were too low, seventeen rarely observed V segments, including chromosome 9 orphons, were left out of the earlier analysis of about 500 of the donors. The 87-base-pair reads could not distinguish some IMGT-functional V segments, including TRBV6-2 and TRBV6-3, so those segments were excluded. In an earlier analysis of fewer than 700 of the donors, most TCR beta V segments appeared in productive rearrangements about 87% or about 30% of the time, broadly matching IMGT annotations. Strong co-occurrence of HLA alleles, especially DR and DQ, made assigning TCR associations to individual alleles difficult. According to a later analysis, parvovirus B19, influenza, CMV and Epstein-Barr virus appeared linked to several top co-occurrence clusters. A few of the identified cytomegalovirus-associated TCR beta chains were confirmed in vitro to be specific for cytomegalovirus antigens. Specific HLA alleles were associated with over 15,000 TCR beta sequences at a false discovery rate of 0.05 in a later analysis. The classifier was reported to diagnose cytomegalovirus status with high specificity and sensitivity in both the original and validation cohorts. Linkage disequilibrium might explain the correlated functional status among segregating V segments, but an unknown experimental factor could not be ruled out. Across donors, most TCR sequences were observed very rarely, whereas some public TCRs were present in many individuals. A cluster of highly shared sequence variants was judged likely to be a technical artifact of the sequencing pipeline. A total of roughly 160 TCR beta chains were listed by the study as associated with cytomegalovirus. According to a later genetic analysis, donors in an Asian-associated ancestry cluster had fewer N-insertions in productive TCRs than the roughly 660-donor mean. Because HLA typing was missing for some donors at each locus, association tests included only the typed subset. A later analysis found that most CMV-associated TCR beta chains appeared HLA-restricted, with HLA associations seemingly driven largely by CMV exposure. In a later analysis, TCR association rates were found to vary across HLA loci, with the most associated TCRs seen for DRB1 alleles and the fewest for HLA-C alleles. A further reported finding was that TCR beta sequences accurately predicted the HLA-A and HLA-B alleles for most subjects in the first cohort.

The cohort consisted of 666 healthy bone marrow donors. At the time of sampling, all cohort members were nominally healthy, though unrecorded immune exposures were likely present. The donor tested CMV seropositive, placing the donor among the approximately 310 seropositive members of the cohort. Every donor gave a peripheral blood sample, and the peripheral blood mononuclear cells from that sample were used for TCR beta sequencing. Genomic DNA extraction from the blood cell samples was performed with the Qiagen DNeasy Blood Extraction Kit. To prepare the library, the immunoSEQ multiplex PCR assay was applied. For the multiplex PCR, a mixture combining 60 forward primers for TCR Vbeta segments and 13 reverse primers for TCR Jbeta segments was used. The CDR3 region of rearranged TCR beta genes was amplified from genomic DNA with a multiplex PCR assay. The Illumina HiSeq System was used to sequence the amplified TCR beta libraries as 87-base-pair reads. The study's processing was this. A later analysis counted approximately 84 million unique TCR beta chains across the 600 to 850 repertoires, and roughly 10 million of these chains were shared by at least two donors. A nearest-neighbor algorithm error-corrected the raw reads and collapsed the reads into unique sequences, merging closely related sequences to remove PCR and sequencing errors. Alignment of CDR3 sequences to IMGT reference sequences was used to assign V, D and J gene segments. For a sequence to be retained, at least a six-nucleotide match to both a V gene segment and a J gene segment was required. A rearrangement was called productive if the CDR3 had no stop codons and remained in frame with V and J, and every other rearrangement was called non-productive. Following IMGT convention, CDR3 was defined as the stretch from the second conserved V-encoded cysteine to the conserved J-encoded phenylalanine. The earlier analysis of some 580 of the donors excluded any sequence lacking an unambiguous match to a single V gene segment. An earlier analysis of over 450 of the donors classified V segments as functional when productive rearrangements were above 56.7% and as segregating when the standard deviation between donors was above 5%. A statistical classification framework was built to diagnose cytomegalovirus status from the catalog of TCR beta chain sequences. In a later analysis, V and J genes were assigned by comparing TCR nucleotide sequences against IMGT/GENE-DB human TR gene sequences. The TCRdist pipeline was used in a later analysis to assign CDR3 sequences and most-parsimonious VDJ recombination scenarios. A later analysis defined each TCR beta chain by its CDR3 amino acid sequence plus V-gene family, and excluded reads lacking a unique V-gene family. As a way to deal with suspected cross-contamination and a sequencing artifact, a later analysis dropped roughly 620 nucleotide sequences that were highly shared and had low generation probability. In a later analysis, a clonal expansion index was calculated for each public chain from normalized within-repertoire ranks of inferred template counts. Generation probabilities in a later analysis came from a VDJ recombination model fitted to out-of-frame rearrangements, and those results were checked against IGoR. In a later analysis, TCR-TCR, TCR-HLA and TCR-CMV co-occurrence was scored with hypergeometric tests, and a repertoire-size bias correction was applied to TCR pairs. False discovery rates were estimated in a later analysis by permuting HLA or CMV assignments 20 times. In a later analysis, co-occurring TCRs were grouped with DBSCAN, and TCRdist sequence similarity was added when clustering was performed within HLA-allele-positive subsets. For co-occurrence clustering, repertoires with fewer than 30,000 or more than 120,000 public chains were excluded, along with five or six repertoires with anomalous nucleotide sharing. Here the immuneACCESS table is served through TCRdb, limited to in-frame sequences with V and J called. Missing clones are a known gap in these copies; in checked studies unresolved V genes cover under half, and the rest lacks a known reason. For V, J and clone size, that table is used; D and trimming come from the DNA. In all, the sample holds roughly 54,000 clones, and around 70% of those were seen once. Clones ranked in the top ten supply roughly 21% of the sample.

The receptor comes from a woman aged 60-75 years in good health and CMV-seropositive. Sequenced: PBMCs. The sequence links TRBV6-6 to TRBJ1-1; TRBD1 could be the D gene, as 5 bases match. The CDR3 corresponds to CASSSPDREAFF. The DNA sequence is TGTGCCAGCAGTTCACCTGACAGAGAAGCTTTCTTT.